The present TCR beta chain was sequenced within a study of cytomegalovirus exposure and HLA in healthy donors. This PCR relied on a set of 60 Vbeta primers and 13 Jbeta primers. Clones were sequenced by immunoSEQ multiplex PCR, and TCRdb holds only the in-frame ones, with some missing. Its table lists tens of thousands of clones. V lost 4 bases to trimming and J lost 2 bases; unmatched junction nucleotides: 4. The CDR3 is 15 residues long. Germline loops: CDR1 LGHNA, CDR2 YNFKEQ. Study results and caveats: A later analysis linked a missense variant in DCLRE1C to the trimming of TCR beta V and J genes. In a later analysis, across HLA loci, associated TCR counts were highest for DRB1, lowest for HLA-C.

Comments on this clone: The target antigen is unknown.

The V call is TRBV4-2, the J call TRBJ2-5; 10 nucleotides align to TRBD2. This TCR came from a man aged 35-49 years in good health and CMV-seronegative. The specimen sequenced was PBMCs. The CDR3 nucleotides read TGTGCCAGCAGCCGGCCGGGACTAGCGCAAGAGACCCAGTACTTC. This gives the protein CASSRPGLAQETQYF.